The subject of this entry is one TCR beta chain. The antigen it binds to is not known. It has no much larger one-base neighbor in the sample; base qualities were not kept. The data were taken from a study of blood T cell repertoires in COVID-19 (dated by TCRdb to about 2020). With respect to the entire study: Collaborator samples came from the United States, Italy and Spain and covered acute and convalescent phases of COVID-19. The prospective study material was composed of cDNA or gDNA derived from T cells, B-cell-depleted T cells, or PBMCs. Deeply sampled blood TCRbeta repertoires from subjects exposed to, actively infected with, or recovered from COVID-19 were included in the dataset. The repertoires were released in a freely available public database meant as a resource for research on the immune response to SARS-CoV-2. The samples were drawn from two sources: the first 160 participants of the ongoing ImmuneRACE study, and 950 to 1,500 subjects contributed by 6 global collaborators. The sample metadata nearly always contained a de-identified subject ID, COVID-19 status, age in years and sex. HLA class I and class II types, where available, came from metadata supplied by the sample provider rather than from assay-based typing. Broader findings and caveats from the paper: The amount of clinical and demographic metadata varied by source and participant and was provided uncurated.

Whole blood was collected in K2EDTA tubes by collaborating institutions according to the institutions' own protocols. For TCRbeta analysis, collaborator samples were shipped as frozen whole blood, as isolated PBMCs, or as DNA extracted from either sample type. The CDR3 spans 12 residues, from the cysteine through the phenylalanine. The CDR3 DNA has 36 bases and is translated from base 1. A distance of 9 bases separates the germline ends of V and J, which lose 3 bases and 9 bases respectively. The germline V gene (reference sequence) gives CDR1 as LNHDA and CDR2 as SQIVND. TCRbeta CDR3 regions were amplified from genomic DNA using the immunoSEQ Assay, a bias-controlled multiplex PCR. The study's processing was this. The number of nucleated cells in each sample was estimated from the amplification of reference gene primers within the assay. To quantify the absolute abundance of each unique TCRbeta CDR3 rearrangement, sequence reads were collapsed and filtered. For each sample, productive Simpson clonality was calculated as the square root of Simpson's diversity index across productive rearrangements. TCRdb limited this immuneACCESS table to in-frame rearrangements with V and J called. A share of clones is missing; checked studies link under half to unresolved V genes, and the rest is unexplained. V, J and clone size reflect that table, while D and trimming were determined from the DNA. A total of tens of thousands of clones appear in this sample, 80% of them only once. The top ten clonotypes cover under 5% of the sample.

The clonotype originates from a woman aged 70-85 years with acute or convalescent COVID-19. The chain couples TRBV19 to TRBJ1-5; no D gene call is confident. The sequenced sample was peripheral blood. At the DNA level, the sequence is TGTGCCAGTAGTATGAGGCAGCCGCCCCAGCATTTT. This gives the protein CASSMRQPPQHF.